The 28 T cell receptor beta chains below come from one sample, sequenced in a study of cytomegalovirus exposure and HLA in healthy donors. The PCR had 60 Vbeta and 13 Jbeta primers. Sequenced by immunoSEQ multiplex PCR; TCRdb stores in-frame clones only, minus some. In all, the sample yields more than 90,000 clones. The source material was PBMCs. The receptors were gathered from a middle-aged man in good health and CMV-seropositive.

The chain carries TRBV11-2 and TRBJ2-1; 10 bases line up with TRBD1. Germline trimming cut 5 bases from V and 8 bases from J; bases unmatched to any gene: 3. This CDR3 contains 13 residues. CDR1 is SGHAT and CDR2 is FQNNGV in the germline V gene. CDR3 DNA: TGTGCCAGCAGCCTGACAGGGGGCGATGAGCAGTTCTTC. This encodes CASSLTGGDEQFF.

The CDR3 DNA sequence: TGTGCCAGCAGTTACTCAGCGGCTGAGCAGTACTTC. Translating gives CASSYSAAEQYF. This chain connects TRBV6-6 to TRBJ2-7; D may be TRBD2 (5 bases). This CDR3 spans 12 amino acids. Trimming shortened V by 0 bases and J by 7 bases, and 7 bases separated the two germline ends. CDR1 is MNHNY, CDR2 SVGAGI, per germline (reference sequence).

The chain is built from TRBV5-1 and TRBJ2-5; 7 nucleotides agree with TRBD1. J gave up 4 bases and V 4 bases, and 7 bases lay outside the gene matches. The CDR3 has 14 amino acids. Germline CDR1 SGHRS, CDR2 YFSETQ. As DNA, the CDR3 is TGCGCCAGCAGCGCACGGACAGGCCCAGAGACCCAGTACTTC. Translating gives CASSARTGPETQYF. Full variable domain (outside the CDR3, taken from reference TRBV5-1 and TRBJ2-5): KAGVTQTPRYLIKTRGQQVTLSCSPISGHRSVSWYQQTPGQGLQFLFEYFSETQRNKGNFPGRFSGRQFSNSRSEMNVSTLELGDSALYLCASSARTGPETQYFGPGTRLLVL.

The CDR3 reads CASSESMGGGTQYF. CDR3 coding DNA: TGCGCCAGCAGTGAGTCGATGGGGGGAGGTACGCAGTATTTT. The V gene is TRBV10-1, the J gene TRBJ2-3, with D tentatively TRBD2 (6 bases). Germline CDR1 is WNHNN and CDR2 is SYGVQD (reference sequence). The CDR3 is 14 residues long. The V end lost 0 bases, the J end lost 8 bases, and 12 bases lay between the germline ends.

The J gene is TRBJ2-7, the V gene TRBV6-1, with 8 bases aligning to TRBD1. The CDR3 consists of 13 residues. The ends lost 8 bases at V and 2 bases at J; junction bases unmatched: 5. Per germline, CDR1 MNHNS and CDR2 SASEGT. CDR3 DNA: TGTGCCAGCTCCCAGGGGGCCACCTACGAGCAGTACTTC. The encoded protein is CASSQGATYEQYF.

The J gene is TRBJ1-1, the V gene TRBV7-2; a possible D gene is TRBD1 (5 bases). The V end was cut by 7 bases, the J end by 1 base, with 13 bases between. Germline V gene data show CDR1 as SGHTA and CDR2 as FQGNSA. CDR3 length: 14 residues. This CDR3 reads CASIPSTANTEAFF. In DNA form, the CDR3 reads TGTGCCAGCATCCCTTCGACAGCGAACACTGAAGCTTTCTTT.

Here the CDR3 DNA reads TGTGCCAGCAGGGCAGGGTCGTGGGGCTACACCTTC. Residues: CASRAGSWGYTF. The chain recombines TRBV28 with TRBJ1-2, with TRBD1 as a possible D gene (5 bases). CDR1 and CDR2 (germline): MDHEN, SYDVKM. The V and J ends lost 6 bases and 8 bases respectively, with 13 bases between them. The CDR3 sequence is 12 residues long.

This sequence joins TRBV18 and TRBJ2-2; no clear D. The CDR3 extends over 16 amino acids. Trimming stripped 2 bases from V and 0 bases from J, with 10 bases between. Germline loops: CDR1 KGHSH, CDR2 LQKENI. In DNA, the CDR3 is TGTGCCAGCTCACCAAGAGGCCTAGCGAACACCGGGGAGCTGTTTTTT. As protein: CASSPRGLANTGELFF. Full variable domain (outside the CDR3, taken from reference TRBV18 and TRBJ2-2): NAGVMQNPRHLVRRRGQEARLRCSPMKGHSHVYWYRQLPEEGLKFMVYLQKENIIDESGMPKERFSAEFPKEGPSILRIQQVVRGDSAAYFCASSPRGLANTGELFFGEGSRLTVL.

The chain employs TRBV6-5 and TRBJ1-4; D gene uncertain. CDR1 and CDR2 from the germline V gene are MNHEY and SVGAGI. This CDR3 region has 11 residues. Deletions cut 8 bases from V and 3 bases from J, with 4 bases between. CDR3 DNA sequence: TGTGCCAGCGGCTCTAATGAAAAACTGTTTTTT. Its translation: CASGSNEKLFF.

This chain uses TRBV6-1 with TRBJ2-7; 7 bases agree with TRBD1. Losses at the gene ends were 10 bases for V and 3 bases for J; bases not matched to a gene: 9. CDR1 is MNHNS, CDR2 SASEGT, per germline. This CDR3 contains 13 residues. In nucleotides, the CDR3 is TGTGCCATCAGACAGGGTTCAATCTACGAGCAGTACTTC. Translation gives CAIRQGSIYEQYF.

The V and J genes are TRBV4-1 and TRBJ1-5, with D unresolved. The CDR3 consists of 15 residues. V dropped 4 bases and J dropped 3 bases, with 13 bases sitting between them. The V gene's germline CDR1 is MGHRA and CDR2 YSYEKL. This chain's CDR3 is CASSPPGIINQPQHF. For the CDR3, the DNA is TGCGCCAGCAGCCCACCCGGGATCATCAATCAGCCCCAGCATTTT.

The chain links TRBV19 to TRBJ1-5; possibly TRBD1 for D (5 bases). Germline lookup yields CDR1 LNHDA and CDR2 SQIVND (reference sequence). The V end was cut by 5 bases, the J end by 7 bases, with 15 bases between. This CDR3 comprises 14 residues. This chain's CDR3 is CASSSLLRAQPQHF. CDR3 nucleotide sequence: TGTGCCAGTAGTTCATTGCTCAGGGCGCAGCCCCAGCATTTT. Variable domain in full (rest from reference TRBV19 and TRBJ1-5): DGGITQSPKYLFRKEGQNVTLSCEQNLNHDAMYWYRQDPGQGLRLIYYSQIVNDFQKGDIAEGYSVSREKKESFPLTVTSAQKNPTAFYLCASSSLLRAQPQHFGDGTRLSIL.

The chain recombines TRBV28 with TRBJ2-7; D gene unclear. Trimming cost V 3 bases and J 5 bases, with 8 bases left between them. Germline CDR1 MDHEN, CDR2 SYDVKM. The CDR3 contains 12 residues. Here the CDR3 reads CASSLIRHEQYF. The DNA for the CDR3 is TGTGCCAGCAGTTTGATCAGGCACGAGCAGTACTTC.

The V gene is TRBV11-3, the J gene TRBJ2-1; 9 bases match TRBD1. The CDR3 contains 15 residues. V dropped 5 bases and J dropped 4; count of bases not matched to a gene: 6. Per germline, CDR1 SGHNT and CDR2 YENEEA. CDR3 sequence: CASSPRTGVYNEQFF. The CDR3 DNA reads as TGTGCCAGCAGCCCTCGGACAGGGGTTTACAATGAGCAGTTCTTC.

The chain has TRBV7-8 and TRBJ2-7; weak D call: TRBD1 (5 bases). The germline gives CDR1 SGHVS, CDR2 FQNEAQ. The V end lost 1 base, the J end lost 2 bases, and 12 bases lay between the germline ends. CDR3 length equals 15 residues. CDR3 coding DNA: TGTGCCAGCAGCTTAGAGTGGGGCTCTACCTACGAGCAGTACTTC. Translation: CASSLEWGSTYEQYF. Together with reference TRBV7-8 and TRBJ2-7, the CDR3 gives the full variable domain: GAGVSQSPRYKVAKRGQDVALRCDPISGHVSLFWYQQALGQGPEFLTYFQNEAQLDKSGLPSDRFFAERPEGSVSTLKIQRTQQEDSAVYLCASSLEWGSTYEQYFGPGTRLTVT.

The chain employs TRBV19 and TRBJ2-3; 11 bases fit TRBD2. Germline assignment: CDR1 LNHDA and CDR2 SQIVND (reference sequence). The CDR3 extends over 18 amino acids. Unmatched junction bases numbered 15, after V lost 4 bases and J lost 6 bases. CDR3 protein: CASSTRSTSGTSRDTQYF. The CDR3 DNA follows: TGTGCCAGTAGTACTAGATCGACTAGCGGGACAAGCCGGGATACGCAGTATTTT.

The chain joins TRBV19 to TRBJ1-1; D gene uncertain. Germline CDR1 and CDR2: LNHDA and SQIVND (reference sequence). The CDR3 length is 14 residues. V lost 3 bases to trimming and J lost 5 bases, with 13 bases between them. CDR3 residues: CASSISGKKTEAFF. CDR3 bases: TGTGCCAGTAGTATCTCGGGGAAAAAGACTGAAGCTTTCTTT.

The genes are TRBV6-1 and TRBJ2-7; 9 bases are a match to TRBD1. After removal of 5 bases from V and 5 bases from J, the junction contained 10 bases not matched to a gene. The germline V gene encodes CDR1 MNHNS and CDR2 SASEGT. The CDR3 runs 15 residues. This chain's CDR3 is CASSPGTGSHDEQYF. In DNA, the CDR3 is TGTGCCAGCAGTCCCGGGACAGGGTCGCACGACGAGCAGTACTTC.

In nucleotides, the CDR3 is TGTGCCTGGAGTCCCTACAGGGCCTACGAGCAGTACTTC. Protein sequence: CAWSPYRAYEQYF. The chain carries TRBV30 and TRBJ2-7; tentatively, D is TRBD1 (6 bases). V was clipped by 2 bases and J by 2 bases, with 10 bases between them. CDR1 and CDR2 (germline): GTSNPN, SVGIG (reference sequence). This CDR3 is 13 amino acids long.

The V call is TRBV9, the J call TRBJ1-2, with a possible D match to TRBD1 (6 bases). CDR3 length: 15 residues. Trimming cost V 4 bases and J 2 bases, with 15 bases left between them. The germline gives CDR1 SGDLS, CDR2 YYNGEE. CDR3 bases: TGTGCCAGCAGCCCCCCGGCGGGGGCGAACTATGGCTACACCTTC. This sequence encodes CASSPPAGANYGYTF.

The rearrangement links TRBV7-3 to TRBJ2-1, with 12 bases identical to TRBD2. The length of the CDR3 is 19 residues. J was trimmed by 0 bases and V by 3 bases; bases with no gene match: 9. Germline V gives CDR1 SGHTA, CDR2 FQGTGA. The CDR3 is CASSFRLAGDRSSYNEQFF. The CDR3 bases are TGTGCCAGCAGCTTCCGACTAGCGGGAGACCGGAGCTCCTACAATGAGCAGTTCTTC.

J is TRBJ1-1 and V is TRBV4-1; 7 bases agree with TRBD1. The CDR3 contains 18 residues. The germline CDR1 and CDR2 sequences are MGHRA and YSYEKL. V shed 5 bases and J 0 bases; nucleotides not matched to a gene: 15. CDR3 coding DNA: TGCGCCAGCAGCTTCAATCAGGGGGTCGGAGTACTGAACACTGAAGCTTTCTTT. Its protein is CASSFNQGVGVLNTEAFF.

The chain recombines TRBV5-4 with TRBJ2-5, with D perhaps TRBD2 (5 bases). The CDR3 is made up of 13 amino acids. V lost 0 bases to trimming and J lost 3 bases, with 6 bases between them. In germline, CDR1 is SGHNT, CDR2 YYREEE (reference sequence). The CDR3 DNA reads as TGTGCCAGCAGCTTGGCGGGAAAAGAGACCCAGTACTTC. Residues: CASSLAGKETQYF.

The V call is TRBV5-1, the J call TRBJ1-2; 7 bases fit TRBD1. The junction had 11 bases not matched to a gene; V was cut back by 3 bases and J by 6 bases. CDR3 length: 15 residues. Germline V gene data show CDR1 as SGHRS and CDR2 as YFSETQ. The CDR3 region is CASSSTPGTANGYTF. Written as DNA, the CDR3 is TGCGCCAGCAGCTCTACTCCCGGGACAGCTAATGGCTACACCTTC.

The V and J genes are TRBV29-1 and TRBJ1-2, with 8 bases fitting TRBD1. CDR1 SQVTM and CDR2 ANQGSEA come from the germline V gene. J gave up 8 bases and V 0 bases, and 8 bases lay outside the gene matches. The CDR3 sequence is 14 residues long. CDR3 coding DNA: TGCAGCGTTGAAGATGGGCCACAGGGGGGGGGCTACACCTTC. This gives the protein CSVEDGPQGGGYTF.

The chain's CDR3 is CASSPGTGGGEKLFF. The CDR3 DNA reads TGTGCCAGCAGCCCCGGGACAGGAGGGGGAGAAAAACTGTTTTTT. The rearrangement uses TRBV4-2 and TRBJ1-4; 8 nucleotides agree with TRBD1. V dropped 4 bases and J dropped 8; count of bases not matched to a gene: 9. This CDR3 has 15 amino acids. Per the germline V gene, CDR1 is LGHNA and CDR2 is YNFKEQ.

The genes are TRBV19 and TRBJ1-5, with TRBD1 as a possible D gene (5 bases). The CDR3 is 14 amino acids. V was trimmed by 6 bases and J by 6 bases, leaving 15 bases between them. Looked up from germline, CDR1 is LNHDA and CDR2 is SQIVND (reference sequence). CDR3 sequence: CASSQGRGGQPQHF. In DNA, the CDR3 is TGTGCCAGTAGCCAGGGAAGGGGAGGTCAGCCCCAGCATTTT.

This chain links TRBV19 with TRBJ2-6; D possibly corresponds to TRBD2 (5 bases). Trimming removed 2 bases at V and 0 bases at J, with 8 bases between. CDR1 and CDR2 (germline): LNHDA, SQIVND (reference sequence). CDR3 length equals 16 residues. The CDR3 nucleotides read TGTGCCAGTAGTATACCGGGGAGCTCTGGGGCCAACGTCCTGACTTTC. This sequence encodes CASSIPGSSGANVLTF.